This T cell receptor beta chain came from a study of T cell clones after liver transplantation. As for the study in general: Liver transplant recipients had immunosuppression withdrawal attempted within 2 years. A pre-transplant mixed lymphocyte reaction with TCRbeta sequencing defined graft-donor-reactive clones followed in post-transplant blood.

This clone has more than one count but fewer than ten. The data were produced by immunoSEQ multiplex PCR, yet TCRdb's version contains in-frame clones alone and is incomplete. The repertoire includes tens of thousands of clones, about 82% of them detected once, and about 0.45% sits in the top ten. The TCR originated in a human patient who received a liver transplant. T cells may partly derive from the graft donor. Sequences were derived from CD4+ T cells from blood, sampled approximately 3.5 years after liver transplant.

The CDR3 DNA reads TGTGCCAGCAGCCCCGGGACCGACCTCTATGGCTACACCTTC. Amino acid sequence: CASSPGTDLYGYTF. The gene calls are TRBV14 and TRBJ1-2; the D gene is possibly TRBD1 (5 bases). Germline V gene lookup returns CDR1 SGHDN and CDR2 FVKESK. The germline V and J ends were trimmed by 4 bases and 4 bases, with 13 bases remaining between them. The CDR3 is 14 residues long.